The source of this T cell receptor beta chain is a study of T cell repertoires in cytomegalovirus infection. As for the study in general: Public TCR beta signature analysis indicated the presence of both CMV infection and matching HLA type. The study, taken as a whole, reports: The study identified carriers of CMV plus the relevant HLA from cumulative public TCR beta family frequency. Ex vivo, HLA-C-restricted CMV-specific TCR beta clonotypes prevailed over the rest of the response.

Germline CDR1 reads MNHEY; CDR2 reads SVGEGT. The V gene lost 8 bases and the J gene lost 7 bases, with 18 bases spanning the gap. The CDR3 consists of 15 residues. This clonotype has at least ten counts. The antigen remains unidentified. TCRdb re-called the reads with MiXCR, one entry per CDR3 protein. Among about 130,000 distinct CDR3 sequences listed, roughly a quarter were seen once. The sequence came from a human donor in good health (CMV status not recorded). Some clones in this sample may be carry-over from other donors' samples. Sequenced: PBMCs, sequenced either directly or after in vitro stimulation (not recorded which). The genes are TRBV6-2 or TRBV6-3 and TRBJ1-6; no clear D gene. The CDR3 DNA is TGTGCCAGCGTGTTTTCCAGCGGGAGAAATTCACCCCTCCACTTT. Translating gives CASVFSSGRNSPLHF.